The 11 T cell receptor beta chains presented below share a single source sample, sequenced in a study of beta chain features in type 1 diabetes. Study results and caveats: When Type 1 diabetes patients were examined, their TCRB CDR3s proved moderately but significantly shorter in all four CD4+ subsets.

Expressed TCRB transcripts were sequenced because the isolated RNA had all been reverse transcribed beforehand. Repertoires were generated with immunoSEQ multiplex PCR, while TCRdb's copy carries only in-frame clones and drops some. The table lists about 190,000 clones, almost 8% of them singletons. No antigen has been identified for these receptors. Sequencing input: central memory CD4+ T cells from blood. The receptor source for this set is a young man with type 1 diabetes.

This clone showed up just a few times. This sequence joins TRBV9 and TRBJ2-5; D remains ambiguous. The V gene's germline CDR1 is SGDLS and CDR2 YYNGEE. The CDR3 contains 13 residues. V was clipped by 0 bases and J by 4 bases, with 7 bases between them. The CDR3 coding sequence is TGTGCCAGCAGCGTAGAGCATAGAGAGACCCAGTACTTC. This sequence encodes CASSVEHRETQYF.

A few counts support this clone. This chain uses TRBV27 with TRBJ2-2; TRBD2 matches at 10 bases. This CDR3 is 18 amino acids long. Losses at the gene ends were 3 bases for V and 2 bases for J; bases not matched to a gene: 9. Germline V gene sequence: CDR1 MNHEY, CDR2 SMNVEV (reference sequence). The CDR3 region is CASSFFTGTSANTGELFF. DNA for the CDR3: TGTGCCAGCAGTTTCTTTACCGGGACTAGCGCTAACACCGGGGAGCTGTTTTTT.

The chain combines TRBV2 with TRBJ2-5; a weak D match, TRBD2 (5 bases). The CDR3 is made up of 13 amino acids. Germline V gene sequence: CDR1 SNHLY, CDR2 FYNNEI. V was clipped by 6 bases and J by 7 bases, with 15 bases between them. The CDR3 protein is CASRGSPDGTQYF. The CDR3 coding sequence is TGTGCCAGCAGGGGGAGCCCGGACGGGACCCAGTACTTC.

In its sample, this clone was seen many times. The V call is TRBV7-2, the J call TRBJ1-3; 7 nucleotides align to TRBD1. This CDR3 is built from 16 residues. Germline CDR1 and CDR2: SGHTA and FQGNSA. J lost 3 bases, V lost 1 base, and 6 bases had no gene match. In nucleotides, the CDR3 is TGTGCCAGCAGCTTAGGATCAGGGGGTCGTGGAAACACCATATATTTT. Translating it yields CASSLGSGGRGNTIYF. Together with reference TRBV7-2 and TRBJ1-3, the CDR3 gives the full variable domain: GAGVSQSPSNKVTEKGKDVELRCDPISGHTALYWYRQSLGQGLEFLIYFQGNSAPDKSGLPSDRFSAERTGGSVSTLTIQRTQQEDSAVYLCASSLGSGGRGNTIYFGEGSWLTVV.

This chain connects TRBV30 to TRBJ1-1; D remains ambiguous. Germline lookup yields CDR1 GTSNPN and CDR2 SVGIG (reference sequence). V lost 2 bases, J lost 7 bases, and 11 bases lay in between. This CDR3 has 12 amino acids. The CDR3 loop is CAWSPGRFEAFF. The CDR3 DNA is TGTGCCTGGAGTCCGGGGAGATTTGAAGCTTTCTTT.

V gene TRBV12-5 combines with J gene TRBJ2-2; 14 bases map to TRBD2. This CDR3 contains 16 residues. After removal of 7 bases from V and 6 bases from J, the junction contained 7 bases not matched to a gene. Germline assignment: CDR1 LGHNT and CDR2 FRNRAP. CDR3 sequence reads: CASASGLAGDPGELFF. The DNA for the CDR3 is TGTGCTAGTGCCTCGGGACTAGCGGGAGATCCCGGGGAGCTGTTTTTT.

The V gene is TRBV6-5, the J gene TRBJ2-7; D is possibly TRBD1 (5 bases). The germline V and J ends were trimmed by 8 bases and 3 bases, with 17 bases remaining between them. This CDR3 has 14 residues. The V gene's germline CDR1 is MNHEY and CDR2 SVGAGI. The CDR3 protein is CASGRQRAIYEQYF. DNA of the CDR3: TGTGCCAGCGGAAGACAGAGAGCTATCTACGAGCAGTACTTC.

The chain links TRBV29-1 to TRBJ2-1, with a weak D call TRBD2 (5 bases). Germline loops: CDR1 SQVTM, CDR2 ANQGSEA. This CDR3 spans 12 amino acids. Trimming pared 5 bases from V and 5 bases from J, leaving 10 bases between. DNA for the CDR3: TGCAGCGTTAGGCGGGCCCACAATGAGCAGTTCTTC. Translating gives CSVRRAHNEQFF.

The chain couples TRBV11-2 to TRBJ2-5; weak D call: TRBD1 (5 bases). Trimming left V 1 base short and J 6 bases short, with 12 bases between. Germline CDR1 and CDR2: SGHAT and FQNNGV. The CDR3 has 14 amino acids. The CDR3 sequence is CASSLVPTDQTQYF. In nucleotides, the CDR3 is TGTGCCAGCAGCTTAGTCCCGACAGACCAGACCCAGTACTTC.

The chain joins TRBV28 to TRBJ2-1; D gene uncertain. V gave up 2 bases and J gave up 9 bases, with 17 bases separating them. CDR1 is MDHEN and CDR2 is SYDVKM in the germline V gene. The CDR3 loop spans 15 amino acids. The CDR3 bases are TGTGCCAGCAGTTTAGCTCGGCAGGTCGCCGCTGAGCAGTTCTTC. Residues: CASSLARQVAAEQFF.

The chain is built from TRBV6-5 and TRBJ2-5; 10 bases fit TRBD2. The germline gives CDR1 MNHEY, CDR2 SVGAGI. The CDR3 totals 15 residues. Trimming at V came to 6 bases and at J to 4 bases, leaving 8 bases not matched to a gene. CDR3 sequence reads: CASRREREGPETQYF. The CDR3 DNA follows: TGTGCCAGCAGGAGGGAGCGGGAGGGCCCAGAGACCCAGTACTTC.